The entry below gives a single T cell receptor (beta chain) sequence along with its context. The antigen is undetermined. The record originates from a study of PD-1 blockade in mismatch repair-deficient tumors. Study findings and constraints: After pembrolizumab, tumor-resident clones rose rapidly, then generally contracted before radiologic responses.

Regarding time point: identical roughly 10-day culture without peptide (control). All patients were mismatch repair deficient, assessed by either PCR or immunohistochemistry. Cells were stimulated 10 to 11 days with each of roughly 7 ELISpot-reactive neoantigens. Trimming pared 4 bases from V and 0 bases from J, leaving 10 bases between. This CDR3 is built from 14 residues. Germline V gene data show CDR1 as MGHRA and CDR2 as YSYEKL. Using immunoSEQ multiplex PCR, the repertoire was profiled, and TCRdb retains in-frame clones only, with some absent. The data contain 14,000 or so clones, 80% to 90% of them singletons.

The material sequenced was cells cultured in vitro, taken from a patient treated with pembrolizumab. The gene calls are TRBV4-1 and TRBJ2-7; D unresolved. This receptor was obtained from an adult with mismatch repair-deficient cancer. As DNA, the CDR3 is TGCGCCAGCAGCCTGGCAGGCCTCTCCTACGAGCAGTACTTC. Its translation: CASSLAGLSYEQYF.